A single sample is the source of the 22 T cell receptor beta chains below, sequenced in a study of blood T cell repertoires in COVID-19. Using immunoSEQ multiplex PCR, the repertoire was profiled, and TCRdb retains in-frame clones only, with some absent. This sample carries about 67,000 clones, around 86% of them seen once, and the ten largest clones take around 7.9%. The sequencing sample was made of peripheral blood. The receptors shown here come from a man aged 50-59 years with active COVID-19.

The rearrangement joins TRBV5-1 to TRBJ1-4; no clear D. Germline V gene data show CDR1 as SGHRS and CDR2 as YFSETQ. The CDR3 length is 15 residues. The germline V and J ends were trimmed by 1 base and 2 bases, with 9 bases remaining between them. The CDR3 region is CASSLTPGTNEKLFF. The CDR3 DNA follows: TGCGCCAGCAGCTTGACCCCGGGGACTAATGAAAAACTGTTTTTT.

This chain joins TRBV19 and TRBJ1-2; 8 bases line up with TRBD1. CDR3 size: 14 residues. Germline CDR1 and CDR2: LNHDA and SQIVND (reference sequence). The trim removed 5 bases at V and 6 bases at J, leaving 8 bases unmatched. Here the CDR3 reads CASSLGRGRDGYTF. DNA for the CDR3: TGTGCCAGTAGTCTGGGCAGGGGGCGAGATGGCTACACCTTC.

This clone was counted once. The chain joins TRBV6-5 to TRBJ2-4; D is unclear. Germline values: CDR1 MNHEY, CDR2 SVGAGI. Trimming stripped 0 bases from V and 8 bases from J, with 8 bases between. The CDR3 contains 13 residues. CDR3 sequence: CASSYSTRDIQYF. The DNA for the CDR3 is TGTGCCAGCAGTTACTCGACCCGGGACATTCAGTACTTC.

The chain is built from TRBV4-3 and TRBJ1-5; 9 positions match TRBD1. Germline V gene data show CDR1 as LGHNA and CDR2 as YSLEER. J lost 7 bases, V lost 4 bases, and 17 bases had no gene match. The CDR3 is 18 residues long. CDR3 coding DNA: TGCGCCAGCAGCCTAAATCTACAGGGGGCTGGGGGAAGGCAGCCCCAGCATTTT. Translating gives CASSLNLQGAGGRQPQHF.

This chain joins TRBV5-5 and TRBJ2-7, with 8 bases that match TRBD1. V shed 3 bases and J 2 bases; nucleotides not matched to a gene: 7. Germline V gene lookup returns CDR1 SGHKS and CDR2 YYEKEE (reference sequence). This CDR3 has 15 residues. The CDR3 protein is CASSSPGQATYEQYF. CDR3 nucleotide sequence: TGTGCCAGCAGCTCGCCGGGACAGGCAACCTACGAGCAGTACTTC.

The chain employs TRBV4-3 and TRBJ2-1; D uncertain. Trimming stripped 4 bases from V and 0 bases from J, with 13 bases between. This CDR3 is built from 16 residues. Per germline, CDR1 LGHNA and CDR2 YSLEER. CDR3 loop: CASSPQHRSSYNEQFF. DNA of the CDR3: TGCGCCAGCAGCCCCCAGCACCGGAGCTCCTACAATGAGCAGTTCTTC.

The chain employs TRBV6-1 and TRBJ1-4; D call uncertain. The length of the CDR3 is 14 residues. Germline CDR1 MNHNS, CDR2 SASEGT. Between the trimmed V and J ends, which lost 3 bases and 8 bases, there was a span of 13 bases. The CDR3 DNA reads TGTGCCAGCAGTGAGAGTCTAGCCCAGGAAAAACTGTTTTTT. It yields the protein CASSESLAQEKLFF.

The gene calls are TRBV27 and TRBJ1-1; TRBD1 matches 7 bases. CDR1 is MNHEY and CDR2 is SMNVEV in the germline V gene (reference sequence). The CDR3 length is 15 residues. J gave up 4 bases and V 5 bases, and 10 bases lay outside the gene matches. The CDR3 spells CASSPRTGGITEAFF. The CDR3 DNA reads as TGTGCCAGCAGTCCCCGGACAGGAGGGATCACTGAAGCTTTCTTT.

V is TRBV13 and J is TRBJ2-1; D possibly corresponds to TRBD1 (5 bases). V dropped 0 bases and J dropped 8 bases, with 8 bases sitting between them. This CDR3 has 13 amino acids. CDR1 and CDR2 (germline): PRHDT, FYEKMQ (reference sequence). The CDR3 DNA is TGTGCCAGCAGCTTAGGTGGGGCCGATGAGCAGTTCTTC. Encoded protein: CASSLGGADEQFF.

DNA for the CDR3: TGTGCCAGCTTAAAGACCCTTAGCGGGGGGACAGATACGCAGTATTTT. This translates into CASLKTLSGGTDTQYF. This sequence joins TRBV7-2 and TRBJ2-3; 10 bases are a match to TRBD2. Germline lookup yields CDR1 SGHTA and CDR2 FQGNSA. V dropped 8 bases and J dropped 3; count of bases not matched to a gene: 11. This CDR3 region has 16 residues.

The CDR3 sequence is CASSQSGTSGGNEQFF. Here the CDR3 DNA reads TGTGCCAGCAGCCAATCCGGGACTAGCGGGGGGAATGAGCAGTTCTTC. The chain employs TRBV11-2 and TRBJ2-1, with 15 bases matching TRBD2. Per germline, CDR1 SGHAT and CDR2 FQNNGV. The V gene end was trimmed by 5 bases and the J gene end by 7 bases; junction bases not matched to a gene: 6. This CDR3 contains 16 residues.

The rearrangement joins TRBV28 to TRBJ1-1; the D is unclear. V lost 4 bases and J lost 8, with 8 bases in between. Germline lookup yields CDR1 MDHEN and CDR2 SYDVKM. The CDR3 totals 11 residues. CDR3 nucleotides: TGTGCCAGCAGTTGGGGAGGGGAAGCTTTCTTT. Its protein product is CASSWGGEAFF. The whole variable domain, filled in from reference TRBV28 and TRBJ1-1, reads DVKVTQSSRYLVKRTGEKVFLECVQDMDHENMFWYRQDPGLGLRLIYFSYDVKMKEKGDIPEGYSVSREKKERFSLILESASTNQTSMYLCASSWGGEAFFGQGTRLTVV.

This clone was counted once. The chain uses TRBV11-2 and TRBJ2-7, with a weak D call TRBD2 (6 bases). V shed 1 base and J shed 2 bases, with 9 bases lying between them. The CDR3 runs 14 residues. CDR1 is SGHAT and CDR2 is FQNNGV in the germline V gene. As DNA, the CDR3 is TGTGCCAGCAGCTTAGCAGGGAGGACCTACGAGCAGTACTTC. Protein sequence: CASSLAGRTYEQYF.

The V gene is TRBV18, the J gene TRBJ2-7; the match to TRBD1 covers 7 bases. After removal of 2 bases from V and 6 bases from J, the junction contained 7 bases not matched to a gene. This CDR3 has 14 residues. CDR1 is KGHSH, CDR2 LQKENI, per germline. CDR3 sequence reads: CASSPTLDRAEQYF. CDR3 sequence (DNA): TGTGCCAGCTCACCAACCCTCGACAGGGCCGAGCAGTACTTC.

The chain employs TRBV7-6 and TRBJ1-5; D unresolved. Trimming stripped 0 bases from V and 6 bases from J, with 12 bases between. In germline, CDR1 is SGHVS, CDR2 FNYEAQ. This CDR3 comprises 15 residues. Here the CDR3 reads CASSLAPTGLQPQHF. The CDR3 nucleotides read TGTGCCAGCAGCTTAGCTCCGACCGGACTTCAGCCCCAGCATTTT.

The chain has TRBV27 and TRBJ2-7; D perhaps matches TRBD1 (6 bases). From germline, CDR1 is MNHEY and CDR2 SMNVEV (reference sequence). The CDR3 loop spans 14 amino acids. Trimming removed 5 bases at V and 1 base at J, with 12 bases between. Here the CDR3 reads CASSPWDKSYEQYF. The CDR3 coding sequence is TGTGCCAGCAGTCCCTGGGACAAGTCCTACGAGCAGTACTTC.

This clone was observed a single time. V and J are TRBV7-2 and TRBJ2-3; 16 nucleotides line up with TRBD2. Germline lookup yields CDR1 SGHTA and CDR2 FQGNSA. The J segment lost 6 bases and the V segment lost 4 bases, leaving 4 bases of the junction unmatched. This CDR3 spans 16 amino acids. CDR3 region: CASSWGTSGGADTQYF. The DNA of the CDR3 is TGTGCCAGCAGCTGGGGGACTAGCGGGGGGGCCGATACGCAGTATTTT.

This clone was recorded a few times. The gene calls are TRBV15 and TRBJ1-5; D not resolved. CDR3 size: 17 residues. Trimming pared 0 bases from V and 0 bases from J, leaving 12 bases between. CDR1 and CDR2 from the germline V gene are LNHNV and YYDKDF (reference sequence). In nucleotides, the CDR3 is TGTGCCACCAGCAGAGACCCCCGTGAGCGTAGCAATCAGCCCCAGCATTTT. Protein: CATSRDPRERSNQPQHF.

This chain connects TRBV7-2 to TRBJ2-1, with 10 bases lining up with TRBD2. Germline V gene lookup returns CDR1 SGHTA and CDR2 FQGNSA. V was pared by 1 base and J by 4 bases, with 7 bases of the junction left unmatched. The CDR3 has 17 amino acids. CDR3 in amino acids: CASSLELAGVGYNEQFF. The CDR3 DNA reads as TGTGCCAGCAGCTTAGAGCTAGCGGGAGTAGGATACAATGAGCAGTTCTTC.

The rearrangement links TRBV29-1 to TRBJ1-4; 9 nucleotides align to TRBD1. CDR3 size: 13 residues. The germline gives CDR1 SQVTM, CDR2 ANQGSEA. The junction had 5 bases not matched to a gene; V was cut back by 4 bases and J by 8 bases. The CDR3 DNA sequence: TGCAGCGTTGGGGGACAGGGAGGGGAAAAACTGTTTTTT. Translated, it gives CSVGGQGGEKLFF.

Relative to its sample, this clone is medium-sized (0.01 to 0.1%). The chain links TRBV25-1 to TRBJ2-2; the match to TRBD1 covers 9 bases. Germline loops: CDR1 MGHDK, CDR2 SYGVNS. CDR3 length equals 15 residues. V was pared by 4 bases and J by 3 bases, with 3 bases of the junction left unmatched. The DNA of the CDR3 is TGTGCCAGCAGTGGGACAGGGGATCACACCGGGGAGCTGTTTTTT. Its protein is CASSGTGDHTGELFF. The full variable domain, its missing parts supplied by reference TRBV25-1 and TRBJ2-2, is EADIYQTPRYLVIGTGKKITLECSQTMGHDKMYWYQQDPGMELHLIHYSYGVNSTEKGDLSSESTVSRIRTEHFPLTLESARPSHTSQYLCASSGTGDHTGELFFGEGSRLTVL.

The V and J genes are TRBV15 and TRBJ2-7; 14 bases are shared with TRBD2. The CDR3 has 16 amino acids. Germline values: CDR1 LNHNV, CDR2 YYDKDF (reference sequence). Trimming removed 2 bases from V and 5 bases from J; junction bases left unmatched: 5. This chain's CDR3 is CATSRIRTSGRHEQYF. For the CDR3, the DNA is TGTGCCACCAGCAGAATACGGACTAGCGGGAGGCACGAGCAGTACTTC.